This is a list of T cell receptor beta chains from one sample in a study of tumor and adjacent non-tumor tissue in lung cancer. TCRdb independently ran MiXCR on the multiplex PCR reads; one entry per CDR3 protein. The data show over 80,000 distinct CDR3 sequences, less than 85% seen once. The sample consisted of distant non-tumor lung tissue. The receptors were gathered from a man in his fifties or sixties with small cell lung cancer. CDR3s include the opening cysteine and the closing phenylalanine or tryptophan. D genes are given only for firm matches. Clone size, where shown, is once, few, many, or a class for clones that have expanded.

j_call,d_call,v_call,clone_size,cdr3_nt,cdr3_aa
TRBJ2-3,NA,TRBV4-2,NA,TGTGCCAGTAGCCAAGTGGGATCACAGACGCAGTATTTT,CASSQVGSQTQYF
TRBJ2-7,NA,TRBV11-2,NA,TGTGCCAGCAGCTTAGAACCGGGACCCTACGAGCAGTACTTC,CASSLEPGPYEQYF
TRBJ2-1,TRBD1,TRBV11-1,few,TGTGCCAGCAGCTTAAGAGGGGGCCGGTATGAGCAGTTCTTC,CASSLRGGRYEQFF
TRBJ2-1,NA,TRBV5-4,NA,TGTGTCAGCAGCTTGGATCAGGCGACCCAGTACTACAATGATCAGTTCTTC,CVSSLDQATQYYNDQFF
TRBJ1-1,NA,TRBV11-1,NA,TGTGCCAGCAGCCTGGACAGCATGAACATTGAAGCTTTCTTT,CASSLDSMNIEAFF
TRBJ2-1,NA,TRBV11-2,few,TGTGCCAGCAGCTTAGGAGTAGCTGGAGGTTACCACTACAATGAGCAGTTCTTC,CASSLGVAGGYHYNEQFF
TRBJ1-2,TRBD1,TRBV12-3/TRBV12-4,once,TGTGCCAGCAGTTCAAGGGGACAGGGGGCAGAGGACCACACCTTC,CASSSRGQGAEDHTF
TRBJ2-7,TRBD2,TRBV7-9,NA,TGTCCCAGCAGCTTAGAGGGAGCGGGAGGGCAGTTC,CPSSLEGAGGQF
TRBJ1-2,NA,TRBV4-1,NA,TGCACCAGCAGCCCTCCCGGACTGATAAACTATGGCTACACCTTC,CTSSPPGLINYGYTF
TRBJ2-5,NA,TRBV6-1,many,TGTGCCAGCAGTTACTCCCCTCGGGGGGAGACCCAGTACTTC,CASSYSPRGETQYF
TRBJ2-3,NA,TRBV11-3,NA,TGTGCCAGCAACCCCTCTTCCGGGGGGACAGATACGTATTATTTT,CASNPSSGGTDTYYF
TRBJ2-3,NA,TRBV4-2,NA,TGTGCCAGCAGTCCCGACCCAAGCGGGGAGGGGACAGATAGGCAGTATTTT,CASSPDPSGEGTDRQYF
TRBJ1-1,TRBD1,TRBV5-1,many,TGCGCCAGCAGCTTGGAAGGGACAGGGAGCACTGAAGCTTTCTTT,CASSLEGTGSTEAFF
TRBJ2-3,NA,TRBV11-3,NA,TGTTCCAGCAGTTCCCGGGGACCGGATACGCAGTATTTT,CSSSSRGPDTQYF
TRBJ1-5,NA,TRBV19,few,TGTGCCAGTAGTATAGCTAGGCAGCCCCAGCATTTT,CASSIARQPQHF
TRBJ2-7,NA,TRBV7-9,NA,TGTGCCAGCAGCCTTACAGGGACCTCTTACGAGCAGTACTTC,CASSLTGTSYEQYF
TRBJ2-1,NA,TRBV11-2,NA,TGTGCCAGCAGCTTAGTGACAGCCCAGAGCTACTACTTCGAGCAGTTCTTC,CASSLVTAQSYYFEQFF
TRBJ2-3,TRBD2,TRBV11-2,NA,TGTGTCAGCCAGCGACTAGCGGGAGCAGATACGCAGTACTTT,CVSQRLAGADTQYF